The entry below gives a single TCR beta chain sequence along with its context. Its antigen is currently unknown. Measured with immunoSEQ multiplex PCR; TCRdb has only the in-frame clones, and not every one. The top ten clones hold around 3% of a sample with about 120,000 clones, around 87% of them seen once. These data are taken from a study of T cell responses to AZD1222 COVID-19 vaccine. General study points: White British ancestry dominated among donors, who included more females, and clonal diversity was possibly underestimated. The study found Spike-specific TCR breadth and depth rose after two AZD1222 doses.

CDR1 is MNHEY and CDR2 is SMNVEV in the germline V gene (reference sequence). This CDR3 region has 17 residues. The V end was cut by 3 bases, the J end by 1 base, with 18 bases between. The study pooled second doses at about 4 or about 12 weeks. Source: peripheral blood, taken 28 days after the second AZD1222 dose. This chain joins TRBV27 and TRBJ1-1; D perhaps matches TRBD1 (5 bases). This receptor was identified in an adult who received the AZD1222 COVID-19 vaccine. The CDR3 DNA is TGTGCCAGCAGTTTGGGGGAGGGGCTTTCGTGGAACACTGAAGCTTTCTTT. It yields the protein CASSLGEGLSWNTEAFF.